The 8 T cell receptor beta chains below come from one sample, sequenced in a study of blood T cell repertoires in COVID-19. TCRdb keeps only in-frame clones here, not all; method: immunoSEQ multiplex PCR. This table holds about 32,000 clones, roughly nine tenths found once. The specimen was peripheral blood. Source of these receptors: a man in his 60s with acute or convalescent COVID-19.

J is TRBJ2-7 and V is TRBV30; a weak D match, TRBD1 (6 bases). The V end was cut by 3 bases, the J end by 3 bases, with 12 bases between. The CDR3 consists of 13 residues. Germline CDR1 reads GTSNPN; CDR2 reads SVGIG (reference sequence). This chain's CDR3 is CAWRGDNDYEQYV. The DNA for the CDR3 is TGTGCCTGGAGGGGGGACAATGACTACGAGCAGTACGTC.

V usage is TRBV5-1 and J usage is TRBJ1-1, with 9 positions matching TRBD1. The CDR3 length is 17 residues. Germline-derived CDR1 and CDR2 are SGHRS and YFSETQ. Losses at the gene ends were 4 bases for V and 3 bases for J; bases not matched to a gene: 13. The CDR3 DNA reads TGCGCCAGCAGCATCGGACAGGGGCGGGGATTATACACTGAAGCTTTCTTT. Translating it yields CASSIGQGRGLYTEAFF.

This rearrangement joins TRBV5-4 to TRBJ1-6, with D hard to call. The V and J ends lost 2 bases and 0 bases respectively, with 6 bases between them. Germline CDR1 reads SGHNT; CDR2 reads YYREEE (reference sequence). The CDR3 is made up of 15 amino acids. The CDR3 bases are TGTGCCAGCAGCTTTTCGAGCTCCTATAATTCACCCCTCCACTTT. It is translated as CASSFSSSYNSPLHF.

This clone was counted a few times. The CDR3 bases are TGTGCCAGCAGCTTGGGGACAGGCCCTGCTCAGCCCCAGCATTTT. This sequence encodes CASSLGTGPAQPQHF. V gene TRBV11-2 combines with J gene TRBJ1-5; 8 nucleotides line up with TRBD1. The CDR3 is made up of 15 amino acids. V gave up 3 bases and J gave up 6 bases; unmatched junction bases: 7. The germline gives CDR1 SGHAT, CDR2 FQNNGV.

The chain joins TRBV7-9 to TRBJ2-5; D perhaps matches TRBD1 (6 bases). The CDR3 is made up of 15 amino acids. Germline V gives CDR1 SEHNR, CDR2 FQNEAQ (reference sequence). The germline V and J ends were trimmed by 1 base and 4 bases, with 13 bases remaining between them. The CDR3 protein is CASSLVQGGRETQYF. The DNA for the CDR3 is TGTGCCAGCAGCTTAGTTCAAGGGGGTAGAGAGACCCAGTACTTC.

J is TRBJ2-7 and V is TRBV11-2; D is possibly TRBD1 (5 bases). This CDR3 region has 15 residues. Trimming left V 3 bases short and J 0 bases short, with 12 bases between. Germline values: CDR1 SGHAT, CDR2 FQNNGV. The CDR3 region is CASSFVAGHSYEQYF. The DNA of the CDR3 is TGTGCCAGCAGCTTTGTAGCAGGGCACTCCTACGAGCAGTACTTC.

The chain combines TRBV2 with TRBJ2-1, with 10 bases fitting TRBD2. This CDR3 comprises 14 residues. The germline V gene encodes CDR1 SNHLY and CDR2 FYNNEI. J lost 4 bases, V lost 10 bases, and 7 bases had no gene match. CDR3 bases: TGTGCCACCAAAGCGGGAGGGGGGTACAATGAGCAGTTCTTC. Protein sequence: CATKAGGGYNEQFF. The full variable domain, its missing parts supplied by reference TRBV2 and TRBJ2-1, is EPEVTQTPSHQVTQMGQEVILRCVPISNHLYFYWYRQILGQKVEFLVSFYNNEISEKSEIFDDQFSVERPDGSNFTLKIRSTKLEDSAMYFCATKAGGGYNEQFFGPGTRLTVL.

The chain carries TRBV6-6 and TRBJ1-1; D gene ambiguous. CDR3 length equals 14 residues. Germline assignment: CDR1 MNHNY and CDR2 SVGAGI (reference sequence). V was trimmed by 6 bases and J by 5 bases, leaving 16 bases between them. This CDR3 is CASSPDTRGTEAFF. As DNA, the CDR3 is TGTGCCAGCAGCCCTGACACCCGGGGAACTGAAGCTTTCTTT.